A single TCR beta chain is shown here with its context. Its target is not known. One end of the junction varies from germline; a read error may be responsible. A modified ARM-PCR protocol with three rounds of nested PCR amplified TCRbeta. Using its own MiXCR run on the multiplex PCR reads, TCRdb lists one record per CDR3 protein. The sample consists of over 110,000 distinct CDR3 sequences, approximately 64% of them appearing once. These data belong to a study of tumor and adjacent non-tumor tissue in lung cancer. Study information: Patients comprised roughly 12 adenocarcinoma, a couple of squamous cell carcinoma and 1 small cell lung cancer. Study-wide results and limits: Top 100 clones took a larger repertoire share in normal lung.

This CDR3 contains 13 residues. Germline V CDR1 and CDR2: MNHNS, SASEGT. No cell sorting was done before RNA was extracted from the tissue. This sequence was found in a man aged 55-75 years with small cell lung cancer. V is TRBV6-1 and J is TRBJ1-2; tentative D call: TRBD1 (5 bases). The material sequenced was lung tumor tissue. The CDR3 here is CASSEWGIYDYTF. The DNA of the CDR3 is TGTGCCAGCAGTGAATGGGGGATCTATGACTACACCTTC.